The 17 T cell receptor beta chains given below trace back to one sample, sequenced in a study of blood T cells in healthy people across ages. Primed by a sample-barcoded 5' primer and a J-beta primer mix, a second PCR proceeded for 7 to 11 cycles. MiXCR was run by TCRdb on the 5' RACE reads, yielding one entry per CDR3 protein. Of around 650,000 distinct CDR3 sequences in the sample, less than 45% are singletons; the top ten hold around 32%. The sample consisted of blood. All receptors derive from an elderly man in good health.

In its sample, this clonotype was seen a few times. This rearrangement joins TRBV7-2 to TRBJ2-1; 8 nucleotides align to TRBD2. The CDR3 contains 17 residues. Germline V gene data show CDR1 as SGHTA and CDR2 as FQGNSA. Trimming at V came to 1 base and at J to 4 bases, leaving 9 bases not matched to a gene. Written as DNA, the CDR3 is TGTGCCAGCAGCTTAGAGGGGAGCGGGAGAGTTTACAATGAGCAGTTCTTC. As protein: CASSLEGSGRVYNEQFF.

This clonotype was seen only a few times. The V call is TRBV6-2 or TRBV6-3, the J call TRBJ1-1; no clear D. The germline V gene encodes CDR1 MNHEY and CDR2 SVGEGT. Trimming removed 2 bases at V and 5 bases at J, with 12 bases between. The CDR3 totals 14 residues. The CDR3 sequence is CASSYALQGTEAFF. The CDR3 DNA follows: TGTGCCAGCAGTTACGCCCTTCAAGGGACTGAAGCTTTCTTT.

The chain is built from TRBV7-6 and TRBJ2-5, with unresolved D. Germline V gene lookup returns CDR1 SGHVS and CDR2 FNYEAQ. The CDR3 totals 15 residues. Deletions cut 2 bases from V and 4 bases from J, with 14 bases between. The CDR3 protein is CASSLRAWVGETQYF. In DNA, the CDR3 is TGTGCCAGCAGCTTAAGGGCATGGGTAGGAGAGACCCAGTACTTC.

V is TRBV18 and J is TRBJ1-5, with TRBD1 matching over 9 bases. With V trimmed by 3 bases and J by 6 bases, 6 bases remained unmatched. In germline, CDR1 is KGHSH, CDR2 LQKENI. The CDR3 is 15 amino acids. The CDR3 bases are TGTGCCAGCTCACCGGTACAGGGGGCCATTCAGCCCCAGCATTTT. Its protein is CASSPVQGAIQPQHF.

This clonotype occurred a few times. The chain carries TRBV6-1 and TRBJ2-3; D may be TRBD1 or TRBD2 (5 bases each). Germline V gene data show CDR1 as MNHNS and CDR2 as SASEGT. The CDR3 is 16 amino acids. Trimming pared 6 bases from V and 2 bases from J, leaving 18 bases between. CDR3 sequence reads: CASRGGHGLNTDTQYF. For the CDR3, the DNA is TGTGCCAGCAGAGGAGGACACGGCCTTAACACAGATACGCAGTATTTT.

In the case of this clonotype: One end of the junction varies from germline; a read error may be responsible. Here the CDR3 reads CASSLVDREGF. The DNA of the CDR3 is TGTGCCAGCAGCTTAGTGGACAGGGAGGGTTTT. J is TRBJ2-3 and V is TRBV11-2, with TRBD1 as a possible D gene (8 bases). Germline loops: CDR1 SGHAT, CDR2 FQNNGV. The CDR3 extends over 11 amino acids.

This rearrangement joins TRBV4-1 to TRBJ2-5, with D possibly matching TRBD1 (5 bases). Per germline, CDR1 MGHRA and CDR2 YSYEKL. Trimming cost V 1 base and J 4 bases, with 16 bases left between them. The CDR3 loop spans 16 amino acids. The CDR3 is CASSQGARAVSETQYF. The DNA for the CDR3 is TGCGCCAGCAGCCAAGGGGCCAGGGCCGTTTCAGAGACCCAGTACTTC.

The table lists this clonotype with a few counts. This chain links TRBV14 with TRBJ1-6; TRBD1 is a possible D gene (6 bases). The V gene lost 2 bases and the J gene lost 4 bases, with 9 bases spanning the gap. CDR3 size: 15 residues. CDR1 and CDR2 from the germline V gene are SGHDN and FVKESK. CDR3 amino acids: CASSQQQGYNSPLHF. CDR3 nucleotides: TGTGCCAGCAGCCAACAACAGGGATATAATTCACCCCTCCACTTT.

This clonotype was seen ten or more times. V usage is TRBV29-1 and J usage is TRBJ1-2, with D perhaps matching TRBD1 (6 bases). Trimming left V 5 bases short and J 2 bases short, with 9 bases between. Germline CDR1 reads SQVTM; CDR2 reads ANQGSEA. The CDR3 consists of 12 residues. The CDR3 here is CSVSQGNYGYTF. The CDR3 bases are TGCAGCGTTTCCCAGGGGAACTATGGCTACACCTTC.

This clonotype has more than one count but fewer than ten. The CDR3 DNA reads as TGTGCCAGCAGCTTGGACAGGGGCGATTACCAAGAGACCCAGTACTTC. It encodes CASSLDRGDYQETQYF. The V call is TRBV6-5, the J call TRBJ2-5, with 9 bases identical to TRBD1. Germline values: CDR1 MNHEY, CDR2 SVGAGI. This CDR3 has 16 residues. The V gene end was trimmed by 6 bases and the J gene end by 0 bases; junction bases not matched to a gene: 8.

This clonotype occurred a few times. The chain employs TRBV5-5 and TRBJ1-5; 9 bases fit TRBD1. V shed 3 bases, J shed 4 bases, and the junction held 8 bases outside the gene matches. CDR3 length: 16 residues. Germline V CDR1 and CDR2: SGHKS, YYEKEE (reference sequence). The CDR3 sequence: CASSSTGQGPNQPQHF. The CDR3 DNA reads TGTGCCAGCAGCTCCACTGGACAGGGGCCGAATCAGCCCCAGCATTTT. Combining the CDR3 with reference TRBV5-5 and TRBJ1-5 gives the whole variable domain DAGVTQSPTHLIKTRGQQVTLRCSPISGHKSVSWYQQVLGQGPQFIFQYYEKEERGRGNFPDRFSARQFPNYSSELNVNALLLGDSALYLCASSSTGQGPNQPQHFGDGTRLSIL.

This clonotype was detected a few times. The V and J genes are TRBV24-1 and TRBJ2-5; D is perhaps TRBD1 (5 bases). The CDR3 length is 15 residues. CDR1 and CDR2 (germline): KGHDR, SFDVKD. V lost 5 bases, J lost 2 bases, and 14 bases lay in between. The CDR3 nucleotides are TGTGCCACCAGTGGGGGAAGGGGAAGTCAAGAGACCCAGTACTTC. Translated: CATSGGRGSQETQYF.

This clonotype was detected a few times. The genes are TRBV3-1 and TRBJ2-1; 8 bases map to TRBD1. Losses at the gene ends were 3 bases for V and 8 bases for J; bases not matched to a gene: 6. The CDR3 contains 14 residues. CDR1 LGHDT and CDR2 YNNKEL come from the germline V gene (reference sequence). The CDR3 nucleotides are TGTGCCAGCAGCCACACGGACAGGGTACATGAGCAGTTCTTC. It specifies CASSHTDRVHEQFF.

The sample holds many counts of this clonotype. The chain recombines TRBV15 with TRBJ2-1, with 9 bases aligning to TRBD1. This CDR3 spans 14 amino acids. In germline, CDR1 is LNHNV, CDR2 YYDKDF (reference sequence). The V and J ends lost 3 bases and 3 bases, in that order; junction bases with no gene match: 0. The CDR3 nucleotides are TGTGCCACCAGCAGGGACAGGGGCTACAATGAGCAGTTCTTC. Protein sequence: CATSRDRGYNEQFF.

The chain uses TRBV7-9 and TRBJ2-3; 15 positions match TRBD2. This CDR3 has 17 amino acids. Per the germline V gene, CDR1 is SEHNR and CDR2 is FQNEAQ (reference sequence). V gave up 5 bases and J gave up 4 bases; unmatched junction bases: 7. CDR3 region: CASSKGLAGGGSDTQYF. CDR3 in DNA: TGTGCCAGCAGCAAGGGACTAGCGGGAGGTGGCTCAGATACGCAGTATTTT.

The V call is TRBV18, the J call TRBJ2-7; TRBD1 aligns across 12 bases. The junction had 7 bases not matched to a gene; V was cut back by 3 bases and J by 7 bases. Looked up from germline, CDR1 is KGHSH and CDR2 is LQKENI. The CDR3 consists of 15 residues. The CDR3 DNA is TGTGCCAGCTCACCTAGGGACAGGGGGCGCCGGGAGCAGTACTTC. Translation gives CASSPRDRGRREQYF.

This clonotype occurred many times. The chain links TRBV10-3 to TRBJ2-1, with 11 bases lining up with TRBD2. The germline CDR1 and CDR2 sequences are ENHRY and SYGVKD. The CDR3 totals 17 residues. The V and J ends lost 4 bases and 9 bases, in that order; junction bases with no gene match: 14. Here the CDR3 reads CAISVASGGPAISEQFF. The CDR3 coding sequence is TGTGCCATCAGTGTCGCTAGCGGGGGGCCGGCTATAAGTGAGCAGTTCTTC.